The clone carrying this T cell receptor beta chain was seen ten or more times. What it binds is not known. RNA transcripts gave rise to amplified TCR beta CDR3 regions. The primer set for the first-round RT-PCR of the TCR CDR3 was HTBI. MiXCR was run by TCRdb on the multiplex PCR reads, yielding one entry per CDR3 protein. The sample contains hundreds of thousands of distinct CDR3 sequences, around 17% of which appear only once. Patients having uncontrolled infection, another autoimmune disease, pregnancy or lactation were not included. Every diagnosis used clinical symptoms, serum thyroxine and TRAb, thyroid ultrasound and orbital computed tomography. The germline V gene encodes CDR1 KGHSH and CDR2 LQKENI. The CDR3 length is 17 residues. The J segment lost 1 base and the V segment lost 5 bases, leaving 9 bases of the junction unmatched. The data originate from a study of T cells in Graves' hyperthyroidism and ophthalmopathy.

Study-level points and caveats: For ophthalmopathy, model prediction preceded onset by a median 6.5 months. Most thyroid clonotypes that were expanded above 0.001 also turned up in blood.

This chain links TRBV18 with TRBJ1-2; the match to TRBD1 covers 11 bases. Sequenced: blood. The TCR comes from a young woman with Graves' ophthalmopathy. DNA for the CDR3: TGTGCCAGCTCAGCACAAAGGACAGGGGGCAATAACTATGGCTACACCTTC. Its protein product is CASSAQRTGGNNYGYTF.